Following are 32 T cell receptor beta chains from one sample sequenced in a study of post-analysis software for immune sequencing data. Findings and limits, study-wide: Among roughly 5 TRBV segments more frequent in patients than controls were TRBV5-6, TRBV5-1 and TRBV20-1.

Their recognized antigens are unknown. The library was made from cDNA and included unique molecular identifiers. TCRdb itself ran the PCR reads through MiXCR, one entry per CDR3 protein. The sample includes fewer than 600,000 distinct CDR3 sequences, 40% to 55% seen only once; the top ten take 12%. Material for sequencing was blood. Source of these receptors: a girl between 10 and 17 years old with multiple sclerosis.

The chain recombines TRBV6-1 with TRBJ2-7; D perhaps matches TRBD2 (5 bases). The length of the CDR3 is 13 residues. Between the trimmed V and J ends, which lost 6 bases and 1 base, there was a span of 10 bases. Per germline, CDR1 MNHNS and CDR2 SASEGT. The CDR3 sequence: CASRQTGSYEQYF. CDR3 coding DNA: TGTGCCAGCAGGCAGACGGGGTCCTACGAGCAGTACTTC.

V usage is TRBV12-3 or TRBV12-4 and J usage is TRBJ2-4, with TRBD2 as a possible D gene (5 bases). This CDR3 comprises 14 residues. Deletions cut 5 bases from V and 1 base from J, with 9 bases between. CDR3 sequence reads: CASSPASAKNIQYF. The CDR3, as DNA: TGTGCCAGCAGTCCCGCTAGCGCCAAAAACATTCAGTACTTC.

The rearrangement uses TRBV11-2 and TRBJ2-7, with 8 bases matching TRBD1. The V and J ends lost 5 bases and 0 bases, in that order; junction bases with no gene match: 6. Germline V gives CDR1 SGHAT, CDR2 FQNNGV. The CDR3 has 15 amino acids. CDR3 region: CASSPTGGDSYEQYF. The CDR3 DNA reads TGTGCCAGCAGCCCTACAGGGGGTGACTCCTACGAGCAGTACTTC.

The rearrangement uses TRBV4-3 and TRBJ2-3; 11 bases are a match to TRBD2. Looked up from germline, CDR1 is LGHNA and CDR2 is YSLEER. With 2 bases clipped from V and 4 bases from J, the junction kept 8 bases outside the gene matches. This CDR3 has 17 amino acids. The CDR3 sequence: CASSQKVTSGSADTQYF. The CDR3 DNA reads TGCGCCAGCAGCCAAAAGGTTACTAGCGGGAGCGCAGATACGCAGTATTTT.

This clonotype was found a few times. The chain uses TRBV5-6 and TRBJ2-7; D is ambiguous. The CDR3 runs 12 residues. CDR1 and CDR2 from the germline V gene are SGHDT and YYEEEE. Trimming stripped 0 bases from V and 4 bases from J, with 5 bases between. CDR3 amino acids: CASSLGLYEQYF. The CDR3 DNA follows: TGTGCCAGCAGCTTGGGTCTATACGAGCAGTACTTC.

The chain links TRBV6-6 to TRBJ2-7; a weak D match, TRBD1 (6 bases). This CDR3 spans 12 amino acids. With 6 bases removed from V and 4 bases from J, the gap between germline ends came to 10 bases. Per the germline V gene, CDR1 is MNHNY and CDR2 is SVGAGI (reference sequence). Here the CDR3 DNA reads TGTGCCAGCAGGGGGACAACTTACGAGCAGTACTTC. This gives the protein CASRGTTYEQYF.

This sequence joins TRBV7-2 and TRBJ2-5; TRBD1 aligns across 7 bases. The CDR3 totals 15 residues. Germline V gene sequence: CDR1 SGHTA, CDR2 FQGNSA. Trimming at V came to 5 bases and at J to 3 bases, leaving 9 bases not matched to a gene. The CDR3: CASSGHLTGKETQYF. As DNA, the CDR3 is TGTGCCAGCAGCGGCCACTTGACAGGGAAAGAGACCCAGTACTTC.

The rearrangement uses TRBV7-2 and TRBJ1-4; D may be TRBD1 (5 bases). The V and J ends lost 4 bases and 6 bases respectively, with 9 bases between them. This CDR3 is 13 amino acids long. Germline V gene lookup returns CDR1 SGHTA and CDR2 FQGNSA. The CDR3 coding sequence is TGTGCCAGCAGCTCAGGGTCCTATGAAAAACTGTTTTTT. Translating gives CASSSGSYEKLFF. The whole variable domain, filled in from reference TRBV7-2 and TRBJ1-4, reads GAGVSQSPSNKVTEKGKDVELRCDPISGHTALYWYRQSLGQGLEFLIYFQGNSAPDKSGLPSDRFSAERTGGSVSTLTIQRTQQEDSAVYLCASSSGSYEKLFFGSGTQLSVL.

There are a few counts of this clonotype. V usage is TRBV12-3 or TRBV12-4 and J usage is TRBJ2-5; TRBD2 agrees at 7 bases. The CDR3 runs 15 residues. V lost 5 bases to trimming and J lost 2 bases; unmatched junction nucleotides: 8. The CDR3 bases are TGTGCCAGCAGTATGTTGGCTAGCGGACAAGAGACCCAGTACTTC. Residues: CASSMLASGQETQYF.

The V and J genes are TRBV6-1 and TRBJ2-1; a weak D match, TRBD2 (6 bases). V lost 8 bases and J 7 bases, leaving 9 bases between the germline ends. The V gene's germline CDR1 is MNHNS and CDR2 SASEGT. The CDR3 loop spans 11 amino acids. DNA for the CDR3: TGTGCCAGCCCCCGGGGGAATGAGCAGTTCTTC. Translated, it gives CASPRGNEQFF.

This chain connects TRBV11-2 to TRBJ1-4; D remains unclear. The germline V gene has CDR1 SGHAT and CDR2 FQNNGV. V was cut by 3 bases and J by 10 bases, with 12 bases left in between. The CDR3 spans 13 residues. The CDR3 reads CASSLHVQGKLFF. Here the CDR3 DNA reads TGTGCCAGCAGCTTGCACGTACAAGGAAAACTGTTTTTT.

The chain combines TRBV20-1 with TRBJ2-7, with 13 nucleotides matching TRBD2. The J call may be incorrect, as the DNA end agrees better with TRBJ2-5. The CDR3 has 15 residues. The germline gives CDR1 DFQATT, CDR2 SNEGSKA (reference sequence). CDR3 nucleotide sequence: TGCAGTGCTAGACCGGGACTAGCGGGATCAGAGACCCAGTACTTC. Residues: CSARPGLAGSETQYF.

The CDR3 bases are TGTGCCAGCAGCCAAGACCAGACTAGCGGGAACTCCAATGAGCAGTTCTTC. This encodes CASSQDQTSGNSNEQFF. The chain is built from TRBV4-2 and TRBJ2-1, with 11 bases lining up with TRBD2. The ends lost 0 bases at V and 6 bases at J; junction bases unmatched: 7. The germline gives CDR1 LGHNA, CDR2 YNFKEQ. This CDR3 has 17 residues.

The chain recombines TRBV12-3 or TRBV12-4 with TRBJ2-1; 9 bases line up with TRBD1. The CDR3 contains 16 residues. Germline trimming cut 5 bases from V and 7 bases from J; bases unmatched to any gene: 12. CDR3 in DNA: TGTGCCAGCAGTCACTCAAGGGGACAGGGAGGGAATGAGCAGTTCTTC. It encodes CASSHSRGQGGNEQFF.

The rearrangement links TRBV7-6 to TRBJ1-3, with no clear D. In germline, CDR1 is SGHVS, CDR2 FNYEAQ. V was cut by 0 bases and J by 1 base, with 10 bases left in between. The CDR3 runs to 16 residues. The CDR3 DNA reads as TGTGCCAGCAGCTTAGCGGGGAGAAATTCTGGAAACACCATATATTTT. Translation gives CASSLAGRNSGNTIYF.

A few counts support this clonotype. The chain carries TRBV20-1 and TRBJ2-5, with a weak D call TRBD2 (5 bases). V was trimmed by 3 bases and J by 4 bases, leaving 9 bases between them. This CDR3 comprises 12 residues. Germline V gives CDR1 DFQATT, CDR2 SNEGSKA (reference sequence). The CDR3 DNA reads TGCAGTGCTAGTTCGGGAAGAGAGACCCAGTACTTC. Translation gives CSASSGRETQYF.

This chain uses TRBV7-6 with TRBJ2-4; the D is unclear. The assigned J gene may be wrong: the sequence end matches TRBJ2-5 better. The CDR3 length is 14 residues. The V gene's germline CDR1 is SGHVS and CDR2 FNYEAQ. The CDR3 loop reads CASSATRYQETQYF. In DNA, the CDR3 is TGTGCCAGCTCAGCAACCCGGTACCAAGAGACCCAGTACTTC.

This clonotype was seen only a few times. V and J are TRBV28 and TRBJ2-7; 9 bases are shared with TRBD1. The germline gives CDR1 MDHEN, CDR2 SYDVKM. V trimming: 11 bases; J trimming: 6 bases; junction bases outside the gene matches: 14. This CDR3 comprises 14 residues. The CDR3 reads CAVNTPGQGSEQYF. The CDR3 DNA is TGTGCCGTCAACACACCGGGACAGGGTAGCGAGCAGTACTTC.

CDR3 sequence: CSARSPRLFYEQYF. CDR3 in DNA: TGCAGTGCTAGAAGTCCCAGGCTTTTCTACGAGCAGTACTTC. The rearrangement links TRBV20-1 to TRBJ2-5, with D unresolved. The J call may be mistaken, given a closer DNA end match to TRBJ2-7. Germline V gene lookup returns CDR1 DFQATT and CDR2 SNEGSKA (reference sequence). The CDR3 covers 14 residues.

This clonotype occurred a few times. The chain joins TRBV29-1 to TRBJ2-1; 7 positions match TRBD2. CDR3 length: 14 residues. Trimming at V came to 8 bases and at J to 10 bases, leaving 17 bases not matched to a gene. Germline assignment: CDR1 SQVTM and CDR2 ANQGSEA. CDR3 coding DNA: TGCAGCTTCCGGTTGGTAGCGGGTCCATGGGAGCAGTTCTTC. Its translation: CSFRLVAGPWEQFF.

The chain couples TRBV28 to TRBJ2-3; D remains ambiguous. V was pared by 7 bases and J by 2 bases, with 10 bases between. The CDR3 extends over 13 amino acids. Germline V CDR1 and CDR2: MDHEN, SYDVKM. In DNA, the CDR3 is TGTGCCAGCAATCGTCCCCACACAGATACGCAGTATTTT. Encoded protein: CASNRPHTDTQYF.

This clonotype occurred a few times. V and J are TRBV25-1 and TRBJ2-5; 7 nucleotides match TRBD2. The DNA end is more similar to TRBJ2-7, so the J call may be wrong. This CDR3 has 14 amino acids. Germline V gene data show CDR1 as MGHDK and CDR2 as SYGVNS. The CDR3 is CASSEGRAPYEQYF. For the CDR3, the DNA is TGTGCCAGCAGTGAAGGGAGGGCACCCTACGAGCAGTACTTC.

This clonotype was counted only a few times. The chain uses TRBV4-3 and TRBJ2-7, with D possibly matching TRBD2 (5 bases). Germline-derived CDR1 and CDR2 are LGHNA and YSLEER. With 6 bases removed from V and 6 bases from J, the gap between germline ends came to 21 bases. The CDR3 has 15 amino acids. In DNA form, the CDR3 reads TGCGCCAGCAGGGAGTGGGAGTCCTTGCTTTCCGAGCAGTACTTC. Translation: CASREWESLLSEQYF.

This clonotype was seen once. This rearrangement joins TRBV6-5 to TRBJ2-1; TRBD2 matches at 7 bases. This CDR3 is built from 20 residues. The J segment lost 4 bases and the V segment lost 4 bases, leaving 22 bases of the junction unmatched. The germline V gene has CDR1 MNHEY and CDR2 SVGAGI. The CDR3 spells CASSFRASLADIRGYNEQFF. Here the CDR3 DNA reads TGTGCCAGCAGTTTCAGAGCGAGTCTAGCGGATATAAGAGGATACAATGAGCAGTTCTTC.

The chain couples TRBV7-8 to TRBJ1-1, with unresolved D. Germline V lookup: CDR1 SGHVS, CDR2 FQNEAQ. V was clipped by 1 base and J by 1 base, with 7 bases between them. This CDR3 contains 14 residues. The CDR3 reads CASSLGHPNTEAFF. The CDR3 DNA reads as TGTGCCAGCAGCTTAGGACACCCGAACACTGAAGCTTTCTTT.

The gene calls are TRBV29-1 and TRBJ2-7; 9 nucleotides agree with TRBD1. CDR3 size: 12 residues. Germline V gene sequence: CDR1 SQVTM, CDR2 ANQGSEA. Trimming at V came to 6 bases and at J to 6 bases, leaving 6 bases not matched to a gene. CDR3 bases: TGCAGCGTAAACAGGGGGCGGGGCGAGCAGTACTTC. Its translation: CSVNRGRGEQYF.

V and J are TRBV6-2 or TRBV6-3 and TRBJ1-2; 10 bases match TRBD1. J gave up 3 bases and V 2 bases, and 6 bases lay outside the gene matches. The CDR3 sequence is 16 residues long. CDR1 is MNHEY, CDR2 SVGEGT, per germline. CDR3 in amino acids: CASSYGDRGGDYGYTF. For the CDR3, the DNA is TGTGCCAGCAGTTACGGGGACAGGGGAGGAGACTATGGCTACACCTTC.

This chain uses TRBV5-1 with TRBJ2-7; no firm D call. The CDR3 length is 15 residues. Germline V lookup: CDR1 SGHRS, CDR2 YFSETQ. V shed 3 bases and J shed 0 bases, with 13 bases lying between them. This CDR3 is CASSSTTRASYEQYF. The CDR3 DNA is TGCGCCAGCAGCTCCACGACAAGAGCCTCCTACGAGCAGTACTTC.

This clonotype showed up just a few times. The chain employs TRBV3-1 and TRBJ2-1, with TRBD2 matching 8 bases. The CDR3 extends over 14 amino acids. Looked up from germline, CDR1 is LGHDT and CDR2 is YNNKEL (reference sequence). V was pared by 4 bases and J by 6 bases, with 5 bases of the junction left unmatched. The chain's CDR3 is CASSPVAGSNEQFF. The CDR3 region has the DNA TGTGCCAGCAGCCCCGTAGCGGGGTCCAATGAGCAGTTCTTC.

This chain uses TRBV20-1 with TRBJ2-1; the D gene is possibly TRBD2 (6 bases). The CDR3 is made up of 15 amino acids. Germline V gives CDR1 DFQATT, CDR2 SNEGSKA (reference sequence). V lost 3 bases to trimming and J lost 3 bases, with 15 bases between them. In DNA form, the CDR3 reads TGCAGTGCTAGGGAGGTTAGCGGATTCTACAATGAGCAGTTCTTC. Protein product: CSAREVSGFYNEQFF.

This clonotype was seen more than once but under ten times. This chain joins TRBV24-1 and TRBJ2-7; a weak D match, TRBD2 (6 bases). Per the germline V gene, CDR1 is KGHDR and CDR2 is SFDVKD. V lost 3 bases, J lost 1 base, and 15 bases lay in between. CDR3 length equals 16 residues. CDR3 amino acids: CATSDPRVSGSYEQYF. In nucleotides, the CDR3 is TGTGCCACCAGTGATCCCCGGGTTAGCGGTTCCTACGAGCAGTACTTC.

This clonotype was seen a few times. The junction departs from germline at one end; a sequencing error may be responsible. The rearrangement links TRBV25-1 to TRBJ1-2; D gene uncertain. Per germline, CDR1 MGHDK and CDR2 SYGVNS. The length of the CDR3 is 14 residues. CDR3 nucleotides: TGTGCCAGCAACTTATTAATACAGCTCTATGGCTGCACCTTC. Translation: CASNLLIQLYGCTF.